The 14 T cell receptor beta chains reported below all come from one sample, sequenced in a study of blood T cell repertoires in COVID-19. This table comes from immunoSEQ multiplex PCR, and its TCRdb copy is limited to in-frame clones, with some not included. Of about 250,000 clones listed, roughly 85% are singletons. Sequences were obtained from peripheral blood. These receptors were obtained from a young man with active or convalescent COVID-19.

V and J are TRBV5-1 and TRBJ1-1, with D tentatively TRBD1 (6 bases). Germline V lookup: CDR1 SGHRS, CDR2 YFSETQ. The CDR3 is 13 residues long. V lost 4 bases, J lost 5 bases, and 12 bases lay in between. The CDR3, as DNA: TGCGCCAGCAGCGCAGGGGAGGGTACTGAAGCTTTCTTT. As protein: CASSAGEGTEAFF.

V and J are TRBV25-1 and TRBJ2-7; 7 bases are shared with TRBD2. The CDR3 runs 15 residues. Germline V lookup: CDR1 MGHDK, CDR2 SYGVNS. Trimming took 3 bases from V and 4 from J; bases not matched to a gene: 9. CDR3 coding DNA: TGTGCCAGCAGTGAGGAGCGGGGTAGCGGTTACGAGCAGTACTTC. This sequence encodes CASSEERGSGYEQYF.

This clone has just one count. V is TRBV14 and J is TRBJ2-2; D might be TRBD2 (5 bases). With 0 bases removed from V and 8 bases from J, the gap between germline ends came to 13 bases. The CDR3 sequence is 15 residues long. The germline V gene encodes CDR1 SGHDN and CDR2 FVKESK. CDR3 in DNA: TGTGCCAGCAGCCAAGATGGGAGAGCTCTGGGGGAGCTGTTTTTT. Translation: CASSQDGRALGELFF.

The chain links TRBV14 to TRBJ2-1; TRBD2 matches at 11 bases. V dropped 6 bases and J dropped 4; count of bases not matched to a gene: 5. Germline CDR1 SGHDN, CDR2 FVKESK. The CDR3 extends over 15 amino acids. The CDR3 DNA reads as TGTGCCAGCAGTGAAACTAGCGGGAGTTACAATGAGCAGTTCTTC. It specifies CASSETSGSYNEQFF.

V and J are TRBV5-6 and TRBJ2-1, with D possibly TRBD2 on 5 matching bases. The CDR3 has 16 residues. Germline loops: CDR1 SGHDT, CDR2 YYEEEE. The V end was cut by 1 base, the J end by 2 bases, with 13 bases between. CDR3 loop: CASSLKGVFPYNEQFF. CDR3 in DNA: TGTGCCAGCAGCTTGAAGGGAGTATTCCCCTACAATGAGCAGTTCTTC.

The rearrangement joins TRBV7-3 to TRBJ2-2, with D possibly matching TRBD2 (6 bases). V lost 7 bases and J lost 1, with 13 bases in between. The CDR3 spans 15 residues. Germline values: CDR1 SGHTA, CDR2 FQGTGA. CDR3 nucleotide sequence: TGTGCCAGCACCAAGGTTAGCGGGAACACCGGGGAGCTGTTTTTT. Protein product: CASTKVSGNTGELFF.

This chain uses TRBV7-9 with TRBJ2-3; 15 bases are shared with TRBD2. Germline V gene data show CDR1 as SEHNR and CDR2 as FQNEAQ (reference sequence). Germline trimming cut 4 bases from V and 6 bases from J; bases unmatched to any gene: 8. This CDR3 comprises 17 residues. In nucleotides, the CDR3 is TGTGCCAGCAGCTCTTGGACTAGCGGGGGGGCCATTGATACGCAGTATTTT. This gives the protein CASSSWTSGGAIDTQYF.

This chain uses TRBV6-5 with TRBJ1-2, with a possible D match to TRBD1 (5 bases). Per germline, CDR1 MNHEY and CDR2 SVGAGI. Trimming removed 4 bases at V and 4 bases at J, with 13 bases between. There are 14 residues in the CDR3. The CDR3 is CASSFQGSGYGYTF. The CDR3 DNA reads TGTGCCAGCAGTTTCCAGGGCTCTGGCTATGGCTACACCTTC.

This sequence joins TRBV11-3 and TRBJ2-7; 11 bases agree with TRBD2. CDR3 length equals 17 residues. CDR1 SGHNT and CDR2 YENEEA come from the germline V gene. J gave up 3 bases and V 0 bases, and 7 bases lay outside the gene matches. The CDR3 is CASSLEPGGTSGYEQYF. In DNA form, the CDR3 reads TGTGCCAGCAGCTTAGAGCCAGGGGGGACTAGCGGCTACGAGCAGTACTTC.

The V and J genes are TRBV4-3 and TRBJ2-7, with D possibly matching TRBD2 (6 bases). Trimming stripped 0 bases from V and 3 bases from J, with 18 bases between. Germline V lookup: CDR1 LGHNA, CDR2 YSLEER. The CDR3 is 17 amino acids. The CDR3 DNA reads as TGCGCCAGCAGCCAAGACCGTGGTCTAGCGCAACTCTACGAGCAGTACTTC. Translating gives CASSQDRGLAQLYEQYF.

J is TRBJ2-7 and V is TRBV19; TRBD2 aligns across 8 bases. The CDR3 has 14 residues. Germline CDR1 and CDR2: LNHDA and SQIVND (reference sequence). V shed 7 bases, J shed 1 base, and the junction held 6 bases outside the gene matches. CDR3 amino acids: CASTERGGSYEQYF. For the CDR3, the DNA is TGTGCCAGTACAGAGCGCGGGGGGTCCTACGAGCAGTACTTC.

V and J are TRBV19 and TRBJ2-7; 11 bases are shared with TRBD1. After removal of 10 bases from V and 6 bases from J, the junction contained 8 bases not matched to a gene. Germline loops: CDR1 LNHDA, CDR2 SQIVND (reference sequence). This CDR3 comprises 13 residues. The CDR3 bases are TGTGCCAATCCTACCGGGACAGGGGGCGAGCAGTACTTC. Translation gives CANPTGTGGEQYF. Together with reference TRBV19 and TRBJ2-7, the CDR3 gives the full variable domain: DGGITQSPKYLFRKEGQNVTLSCEQNLNHDAMYWYRQDPGQGLRLIYYSQIVNDFQKGDIAEGYSVSREKKESFPLTVTSAQKNPTAFYLCANPTGTGGEQYFGPGTRLTVT.

This rearrangement joins TRBV28 to TRBJ1-1; 8 nucleotides line up with TRBD1. Looked up from germline, CDR1 is MDHEN and CDR2 is SYDVKM. The CDR3 totals 15 residues. J lost 5 bases, V lost 2 bases, and 7 bases had no gene match. In DNA, the CDR3 is TGTGCCAGCAGTTTACTCTGGCAGGGGGCAACTGAAGCTTTCTTT. This codes for CASSLLWQGATEAFF.

The V and J genes are TRBV27 and TRBJ1-5; 7 positions match TRBD1. The junction had 4 bases not matched to a gene; V was cut back by 2 bases and J by 0 bases. CDR3 length equals 16 residues. Germline V gene data show CDR1 as MNHEY and CDR2 as SMNVEV (reference sequence). The CDR3 DNA reads TGTGCCAGCAGTTTAGCTGGGGACAGTAGCAATCAGCCCCAGCATTTT. Its protein is CASSLAGDSSNQPQHF.